These 12 T cell receptor beta chains share one sample of origin, sequenced in a study of cytomegalovirus exposure and HLA in healthy donors. Profiling relied on immunoSEQ multiplex PCR, and the TCRdb table lists in-frame clones only, not all of them. In the table there are some 170,000 clones, about 86% of which are singletons. Input material: PBMCs. The receptors shown here come from a woman under 40 in good health and CMV-seronegative.

This clone was recorded a few times. V is TRBV25-1 and J is TRBJ2-2, with 8 positions matching TRBD1. CDR1 is MGHDK and CDR2 is SYGVNS in the germline V gene. The CDR3 length is 14 residues. Unmatched junction bases numbered 4, after V lost 4 bases and J lost 6 bases. Here the CDR3 reads CASSGQGRPGELFF. DNA of the CDR3: TGTGCCAGCAGTGGACAGGGGCGGCCCGGGGAGCTGTTTTTT.

The chain joins TRBV5-1 to TRBJ1-1, with a possible D match to TRBD1 (5 bases). Germline V lookup: CDR1 SGHRS, CDR2 YFSETQ. The CDR3 runs 15 residues. V gave up 0 bases and J gave up 1 base, with 10 bases separating them. In DNA, the CDR3 is TGCGCCAGCAGCTTGGGGGGGGAGACGAACACTGAAGCTTTCTTT. It encodes CASSLGGETNTEAFF.

V and J are TRBV4-1 and TRBJ2-7; 7 bases line up with TRBD2. The germline gives CDR1 MGHRA, CDR2 YSYEKL. The CDR3 has 13 amino acids. Losses at the gene ends were 1 base for V and 6 bases for J; bases not matched to a gene: 3. As DNA, the CDR3 is TGCGCCAGCAGCCAAGGGACTAGAAGCGAGCAGTACTTC. Protein product: CASSQGTRSEQYF.

A single count supports this clone. The J gene is TRBJ2-5, the V gene TRBV11-1; a possible D gene is TRBD2 (5 bases). The V end was cut by 3 bases, the J end by 5 bases, with 16 bases between. From germline, CDR1 is SGHAT and CDR2 FQDESV (reference sequence). The length of the CDR3 is 15 residues. CDR3 DNA: TGTGCCAGCAGCTTGGTCGGACCTAGGAGGGAGACCCAGTACTTC. Translated: CASSLVGPRRETQYF.

The chain carries TRBV9 and TRBJ1-1, with TRBD1 identical over 8 bases. Germline loops: CDR1 SGDLS, CDR2 YYNGEE. The CDR3 loop spans 18 amino acids. V shed 4 bases and J 5 bases; nucleotides not matched to a gene: 19. This chain's CDR3 is CASSPRQGRQGFGTEAFF. The CDR3 DNA reads as TGTGCCAGCAGCCCTCGACAGGGGCGCCAAGGATTTGGTACTGAAGCTTTCTTT.

The chain carries TRBV7-6 and TRBJ2-3, with TRBD1 matching 8 bases. The V and J ends lost 1 base and 4 bases, in that order; junction bases with no gene match: 10. Germline V gene sequence: CDR1 SGHVS, CDR2 FNYEAQ. The CDR3 is made up of 17 amino acids. The CDR3 region has the DNA TGTGCCAGCAGCTTAGGCCCTGGACAGGGCCGCGCAGATACGCAGTATTTT. This sequence encodes CASSLGPGQGRADTQYF.

This clone was detected a few times. This chain links TRBV19 with TRBJ1-4; 8 bases are shared with TRBD1. CDR1 is LNHDA and CDR2 is SQIVND in the germline V gene (reference sequence). Germline trimming cut 4 bases from V and 7 bases from J; bases unmatched to any gene: 8. The CDR3 extends over 15 amino acids. The CDR3 spells CASSTSGGWGEKLFF. The CDR3, as DNA: TGTGCCAGTAGTACCTCAGGGGGCTGGGGTGAAAAACTGTTTTTT.

The genes are TRBV4-1 and TRBJ2-1; D is undetermined. In germline, CDR1 is MGHRA, CDR2 YSYEKL. The germline V and J ends were trimmed by 3 bases and 2 bases, with 14 bases remaining between them. CDR3 length equals 16 residues. CDR3 loop: CASSQESSVTYNEQFF. CDR3 in DNA: TGCGCCAGCAGCCAGGAGTCTAGTGTTACCTACAATGAGCAGTTCTTC.

The CDR3 sequence is CASSLGRGRSDYGYTF. The CDR3, as DNA: TGCGCCAGCAGCTTGGGCAGGGGACGATCGGACTATGGCTACACCTTC. This chain joins TRBV5-1 and TRBJ1-2; TRBD1 might be the D (6 bases). Germline CDR1 and CDR2: SGHRS and YFSETQ. This CDR3 spans 16 amino acids. V shed 0 bases and J shed 3 bases, with 15 bases lying between them.

A note on this clone: An end of the junction does not agree with germline; a read error may underlie this. This chain connects TRBV5-3 to TRBJ2-5; D gene unclear. TRBV5-3 is labeled an ORF, and its function is uncertain. The CDR3 sequence is 14 residues long. CDR3 residues: CASSLRPQQEAQYF. CDR3 in DNA: TGTGCCAGCAGCTTGCGCCCACAACAAGAGGCCCAGTACTTC.

This rearrangement joins TRBV19 to TRBJ1-4; the D gene is possibly TRBD1 (6 bases). Germline CDR1 LNHDA, CDR2 SQIVND (reference sequence). V was trimmed by 3 bases and J by 5 bases, leaving 10 bases between them. The CDR3 loop spans 14 amino acids. The CDR3 sequence: CASSIWQGNEKLFF. DNA of the CDR3: TGTGCCAGTAGTATTTGGCAGGGGAATGAAAAACTGTTTTTT. The full variable domain, with the rest looked up from reference TRBV19 and TRBJ1-4, is DGGITQSPKYLFRKEGQNVTLSCEQNLNHDAMYWYRQDPGQGLRLIYYSQIVNDFQKGDIAEGYSVSREKKESFPLTVTSAQKNPTAFYLCASSIWQGNEKLFFGSGTQLSVL.

This clone was seen a handful of times. V usage is TRBV2 and J usage is TRBJ2-2; D unresolved. This CDR3 is 11 amino acids long. V gave up 5 bases and J gave up 6 bases, with 4 bases separating them. CDR1 and CDR2 (germline): SNHLY, FYNNEI. The CDR3 spells CASSRSGELFF. As DNA, the CDR3 is TGTGCCAGCAGTCGTTCCGGGGAGCTGTTTTTT.